This T cell receptor (beta chain) originates from a study of CD8+ T cells in alopecia areata. Background on the study: Treatment ran 6 to 18 months, with 6 months of follow-up afterward.

General study results and limits: Lesional scalp, especially alopecia totalis/universalis, showed higher clonality than normal scalp.

For this clone: Its antigen is still unknown.

Extraction of RNA preceded its reverse transcription into cDNA, which served as the sequencing template. Clones were sequenced by immunoSEQ multiplex PCR, and TCRdb holds only the in-frame ones, with some missing. The repertoire holds about 150,000 clones, with around 58% as singletons. This specimen consisted of CD4+ T cells sorted from blood, obtained at week 0. The receptor comes from a human donor with alopecia areata.

The CDR3 DNA reads as TGTGCCAGCAGTGACCGTTCCATGGGAGAGACCCAGTACTTC. It encodes CASSDRSMGETQYF. J is TRBJ2-5 and V is TRBV25-1; D gene unclear. The CDR3 length is 14 residues. Trimming shortened V by 3 bases and J by 4 bases, and 12 bases separated the two germline ends. Germline V gene data show CDR1 as MGHDK and CDR2 as SYGVNS.